This is a list of T cell receptor beta chains from one sample in a study of shared clonotypes between healthy human individuals. The method was immunoSEQ multiplex PCR; TCRdb's version includes in-frame clones alone and lacks a portion of them. The sample includes 2 million to 2.5 million clones, less than 95% of them seen just once. The material sequenced was naive CD4+ T cells from PBMCs. All receptors come from a man younger than 30 in good health. Some clones in this sample may be carry-over from other donors' samples. Both conserved end residues are part of each CDR3. Fields, in order: D gene, clone size, V gene, J gene, CDR3 protein, CDR3 DNA. D genes are given only for firm matches. Expanded clones get a size class; other rows say once, few or many, or leave the size out.

>-|-|TRBV5-1|TRBJ2-1
CASSLSGVLAYNEQFF
TGCGCCAGCAGCTTGTCGGGGGTTCTTGCCTACAATGAGCAGTTCTTC
>-|-|TRBV29-1|TRBJ2-3
CSADGGGTDTQYF
TGCAGCGCCGATGGGGGTGGGACAGATACGCAGTATTTT
>TRBD1|-|TRBV11-1|TRBJ2-2
CASSSRLYRGRDTGELFF
TGTGCCAGCAGCTCGAGACTTTACAGGGGGCGCGACACCGGGGAGCTGTTTTTT
>TRBD2|-|TRBV28|TRBJ2-1
CASSLGGSNEQFF
TGTGCCAGCAGTTTGGGGGGGAGCAATGAGCAGTTCTTC
>TRBD1|-|TRBV7-3|TRBJ1-1
CASSTGVSTEAFF
TGTGCCAGCAGCACAGGGGTTAGCACTGAAGCTTTCTTT
>-|-|TRBV18|TRBJ2-7
CASSPTGSYEQYF
TGTGCCAGCTCACCCACTGGCAGCTACGAGCAGTACTTC
>-|-|TRBV29-1|TRBJ2-1
CSQRGRSYNEQFF
TGCAGCCAGAGGGGGAGATCCTACAATGAGCAGTTCTTC
>-|-|TRBV5-5|TRBJ2-7
CASSRNWDLSYEQYF
TGTGCCAGCAGCCGGAATTGGGATTTGTCCTACGAGCAGTACTTC
>-|-|TRBV6-5|TRBJ2-7
CASSYPPRQYF
TGTGCCAGCAGTTACCCACCCCGGCAGTACTTC
>TRBD2|-|TRBV6-5|TRBJ2-1
CASTRGDEQFF
TGTGCCAGTACTCGGGGGGATGAGCAGTTCTTC
>TRBD1|-|TRBV15|TRBJ2-6
CATRWTGSLTGANVLTF
TGTGCCACCAGATGGACAGGGTCATTGACTGGGGCCAACGTCCTGACTTTC
>TRBD2|-|TRBV7-8|TRBJ2-2
CASRRTSASNTGELFF
TGTGCCAGCAGGCGAACTAGCGCATCGAACACCGGGGAGCTGTTTTTT
>-|-|TRBV28|TRBJ2-4
CASSTSTTIAKLGVPGLAKNIQYF
TGTGCCAGCAGTACCAGCACCACGATCGCGAAATTAGGGGTCCCCGGACTAGCCAAAAACATTCAGTACTTC
>TRBD1|-|TRBV5-1|TRBJ2-5
CASSLATGAGETQYF
TGCGCCAGCAGCTTGGCGACAGGGGCGGGGGAGACCCAGTACTTC
>TRBD2|-|TRBV5-4|TRBJ2-7
CASRPPLVAGNEQYF
TGTGCCAGCAGACCCCCCTTAGTAGCGGGAAACGAGCAGTACTTC
>-|-|TRBV30|TRBJ2-1
CAWSKGLGNEQFF
TGTGCCTGGAGTAAGGGACTGGGGAATGAGCAGTTCTTC
>TRBD1|-|TRBV7-9|TRBJ2-5
CASNLQGVQETQYF
TGTGCCAGCAACCTACAGGGGGTCCAAGAGACCCAGTACTTC
>-|-|TRBV28|TRBJ1-2
CASSLQSREGYTF
TGTGCCAGCAGTTTACAGTCCAGGGAGGGCTACACCTTC
>-|once|TRBV6-1|TRBJ1-5
CASSEGGGYQPQHF
TGTGCCAGCAGTGAAGGCGGAGGGTATCAGCCCCAGCATTTT
>-|once|TRBV5-1|TRBJ1-2
CASSIVLGPMSAGGYTF
TGCGCCAGCAGCATCGTGTTAGGGCCCATGAGCGCGGGTGGCTACACCTTC
>-|-|TRBV10-3|TRBJ2-3
CAISSGDADTQYF
TGTGCCATCAGTTCGGGGGACGCAGATACGCAGTATTTT
>-|-|TRBV11-2|TRBJ1-5
CASSLVRTSLNQPQHF
TGTGCCAGCAGCTTAGTGAGGACATCTTTGAATCAGCCCCAGCATTTT
>-|-|TRBV5-1|TRBJ2-3
CASSLGSSTDTQYF
TGCGCCAGCAGCTTGGGGTCAAGCACAGATACGCAGTATTTT